This passage covers 4 T cell receptor beta chains from one sample sequenced in a study of shared clonotypes between healthy human individuals. Assay: immunoSEQ multiplex PCR; the TCRdb copy retains only in-frame clones and omits some. Among some 1.1 million clones, 70% to 80% were seen once, and the ten largest hold more than 0.85%. Sequencing was carried out using memory CD4+ T cells from PBMCs. Regarding subset: CD45RA-negative fraction. The receptors come from a young man in good health. Some clones in this sample may be carry-over from other donors' samples.

The gene calls are TRBV7-3 and TRBJ2-1; TRBD1 or TRBD2 may be the D gene (5 bases each). Trimming took off 5 bases at V and 6 bases at J, with 11 bases between the two ends. The CDR3 loop spans 13 amino acids. From germline, CDR1 is SGHTA and CDR2 FQGTGA. The CDR3 protein is CASSARGTNEQFF. The CDR3, as DNA: TGTGCCAGCAGCGCGAGAGGGACCAATGAGCAGTTCTTC. Full variable domain (missing parts from reference TRBV7-3 and TRBJ2-1): GAGVSQTPSNKVTEKGKYVELRCDPISGHTALYWYRQSLGQGPEFLIYFQGTGAADDSGLPNDRFFAVRPEGSVSTLKIQRTERGDSAVYLCASSARGTNEQFFGPGTRLTVL.

The DNA for the CDR3 is TGTGCCAGCAGTGAAGCACAATGGGGCTACACCTTC. Protein product: CASSEAQWGYTF. The chain has TRBV2 and TRBJ1-2; D not resolved. This CDR3 comprises 12 residues. Trimming shortened V by 0 bases and J by 8 bases, and 7 bases separated the two germline ends. Germline CDR1 is SNHLY and CDR2 is FYNNEI.

The chain has TRBV29-1 and TRBJ1-1, with D unclear. CDR3 length: 10 amino acids. The germline gives CDR1 SQVTM, CDR2 ANQGSEA. Trimming stripped 4 bases from V and 7 bases from J, with 7 bases between. This CDR3 reads CSVGSVEAFF. CDR3 DNA sequence: TGCAGCGTTGGGTCCGTTGAAGCTTTCTTT.

The table lists this clone with a count of one. The V call is TRBV5-1, the J call TRBJ2-7; 10 nucleotides line up with TRBD1. The CDR3 totals 15 residues. With V trimmed by 6 bases and J by 6 bases, 12 bases remained unmatched. The germline CDR1 and CDR2 sequences are SGHRS and YFSETQ. The CDR3 loop reads CASMTGRTGGGEQYF. Here the CDR3 DNA reads TGCGCCAGCATGACAGGCAGGACAGGGGGTGGCGAGCAGTACTTC.